This TCR beta chain comes out of a study of shared clonotypes between healthy human individuals. Study observations and caveats: Owing to a small donor count, the genetic and exposure-history diversity represented was limited.

Notes on this clone: Its specificity is unknown.

The CDR3 extends over 17 amino acids. In germline, CDR1 is LGHNA, CDR2 YSLEER. V lost 0 bases to trimming and J lost 6 bases; unmatched junction nucleotides: 11. Naive-designated CD8 cells lacked CD45RO, were positively enriched for CCR7, and omitted terminally differentiated effector memory CD45RA+ cells. Every immunoSEQ plate was one replicate of a subset's evenly spread DNA. When replicate PCRs were run on sorted subsets, they used roughly 0.2 ug DNA, about 31,000 T cell genomes. In the source study's methods: ImmunoSEQ yielded junction-only sequences lacking quality scores, so filtering differed. Some clones are missing from TCRdb's copy, which holds only in-frame ones; the method was immunoSEQ multiplex PCR. V, J and clone size derive from that table, while D and trimming were established from the DNA sequence. Among millions of clones, approximately 94% were seen once, and the ten largest hold 1.5% to 2%.

This TCR was sampled from a man younger than 35 in good health. Some clones in this sample may be carry-over from other donors' samples. The sequenced material came from naive CD8+ T cells from PBMCs. This rearrangement joins TRBV4-3 to TRBJ2-1, with 7 bases identical to TRBD1. The CDR3, as DNA: TGCGCCAGCAGCCAAGATTTCGGCAGGGGGACGGCCAATGAGCAGTTCTTC. It yields the protein CASSQDFGRGTANEQFF.